These 7 T cell receptor beta chains were sequenced from one sample in a study of blood T cells in healthy people across ages. Next came a second PCR, run for about 6 to 12 cycles, which used a sample-barcoded 5' primer along with a J-beta primer mix. TCRdb independently ran MiXCR on the 5' RACE reads; one entry per CDR3 protein. Counted here are around 780,000 distinct CDR3 sequences, about 56% occurring once; the ten biggest clones make up approximately 24%. The sequenced material came from blood. The receptors were gathered from a man in his forties or fifties in good health.

This sequence joins TRBV29-1 and TRBJ1-2; the match to TRBD1 covers 7 bases. From germline, CDR1 is SQVTM and CDR2 ANQGSEA. The CDR3 extends over 12 amino acids. V lost 3 bases and J lost 5; bases outside the gene matches: 3. The CDR3 nucleotides read TGCAGCGTTGAGGGACAGTGGTATGGCTACACCTTC. Encoded protein: CSVEGQWYGYTF.

V usage is TRBV20-1 and J usage is TRBJ2-1, with TRBD1 identical over 7 bases. This CDR3 contains 15 residues. Trimming removed 6 bases from V and 4 bases from J; junction bases left unmatched: 12. In germline, CDR1 is DFQATT, CDR2 SNEGSKA (reference sequence). The CDR3 reads CSALPEGQSYNEQFF. In DNA form, the CDR3 reads TGCAGTGCCCTCCCCGAGGGACAGTCATACAATGAGCAGTTCTTC.

J is TRBJ2-5 and V is TRBV20-1; 8 nucleotides align to TRBD2. Germline CDR1 is DFQATT and CDR2 is SNEGSKA (reference sequence). The CDR3 contains 17 residues. V lost 3 bases to trimming and J lost 4 bases; unmatched junction nucleotides: 16. The CDR3 nucleotides read TGCAGTGCTAGCCCATTATCCCTACTAGCGGCTCCAGAGACCCAGTACTTC. This translates into CSASPLSLLAAPETQYF.

The chain combines TRBV5-1 with TRBJ1-5, with TRBD1 matching over 7 bases. This CDR3 is built from 13 residues. V lost 4 bases and J lost 6; bases outside the gene matches: 4. CDR1 and CDR2 from the germline V gene are SGHRS and YFSETQ. In DNA, the CDR3 is TGCGCCAGCAGCAGCAGACAGGGTCAGCCCCAGCATTTT. Its translation: CASSSRQGQPQHF. The complete variable domain, with remaining parts taken from reference TRBV5-1 and TRBJ1-5, reads KAGVTQTPRYLIKTRGQQVTLSCSPISGHRSVSWYQQTPGQGLQFLFEYFSETQRNKGNFPGRFSGRQFSNSRSEMNVSTLELGDSALYLCASSSRQGQPQHFGDGTRLSIL.

The chain couples TRBV29-1 to TRBJ2-5; 8 bases map to TRBD1. With 4 bases clipped from V and 4 bases from J, the junction kept 5 bases outside the gene matches. Germline lookup yields CDR1 SQVTM and CDR2 ANQGSEA. The CDR3 has 13 amino acids. This CDR3 reads CSVAPDRAETQYF. DNA for the CDR3: TGCAGCGTTGCCCCGGACAGGGCAGAGACCCAGTACTTC.

The chain joins TRBV4-2 to TRBJ2-2; TRBD2 agrees at 13 bases. The germline V gene has CDR1 LGHNA and CDR2 YNFKEQ. This CDR3 comprises 17 residues. Trimming took 5 bases from V and 8 from J; bases not matched to a gene: 11. CDR3 nucleotide sequence: TGTGCCAGCAGCACACGAACGACTAGCGGGGGGCCGGGGGAGCTGTTTTTT. Translated, it gives CASSTRTTSGGPGELFF.

This chain links TRBV6-6 with TRBJ2-7, with a tentative D call TRBD2 (7 bases). The J call is uncertain, as TRBJ2-5 better fits the DNA end. This CDR3 is 14 amino acids long. Germline V CDR1 and CDR2: MNHNY, SVGAGI (reference sequence). In nucleotides, the CDR3 is TGTGCCAGCAGTTACCGGGGGGCAATGGAGACCCAGTACTTC. As protein: CASSYRGAMETQYF.